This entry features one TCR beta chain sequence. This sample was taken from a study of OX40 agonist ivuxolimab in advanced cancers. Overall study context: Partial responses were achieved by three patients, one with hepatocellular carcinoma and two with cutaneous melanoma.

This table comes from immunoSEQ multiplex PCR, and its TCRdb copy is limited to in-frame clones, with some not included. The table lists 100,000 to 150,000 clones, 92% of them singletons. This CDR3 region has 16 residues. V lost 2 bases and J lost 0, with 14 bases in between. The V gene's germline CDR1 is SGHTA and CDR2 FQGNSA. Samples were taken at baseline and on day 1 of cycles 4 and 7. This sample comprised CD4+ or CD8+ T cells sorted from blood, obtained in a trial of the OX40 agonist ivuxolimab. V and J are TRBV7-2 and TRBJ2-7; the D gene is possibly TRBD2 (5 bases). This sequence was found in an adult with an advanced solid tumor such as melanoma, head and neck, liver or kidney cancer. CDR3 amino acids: CASSLFSQTSSYEQYF. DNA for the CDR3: TGTGCCAGCAGCTTATTTTCCCAAACTAGCTCCTACGAGCAGTACTTC.